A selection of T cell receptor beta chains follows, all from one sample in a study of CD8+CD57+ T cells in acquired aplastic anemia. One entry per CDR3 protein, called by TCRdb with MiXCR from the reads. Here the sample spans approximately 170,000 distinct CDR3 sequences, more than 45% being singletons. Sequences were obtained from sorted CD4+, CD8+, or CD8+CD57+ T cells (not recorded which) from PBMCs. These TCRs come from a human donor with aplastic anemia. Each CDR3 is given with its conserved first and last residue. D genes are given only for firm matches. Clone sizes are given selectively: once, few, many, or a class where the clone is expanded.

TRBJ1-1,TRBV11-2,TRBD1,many,CASSPTERARGAEAFF,TGTGCCAGCAGCCCCACCGAAAGAGCCAGGGGGGCTGAAGCTTTCTTT
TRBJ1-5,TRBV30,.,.,CAWTPRRANQPQHF,TGTGCCTGGACCCCCAGGAGGGCCAATCAGCCCCAGCATTTT
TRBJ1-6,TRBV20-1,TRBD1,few,CSALRTGEHSPLHF,TGCAGTGCACTACGGACAGGGGAGCATTCACCCCTCCACTTT
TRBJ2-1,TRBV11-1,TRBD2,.,CASGTSGGAGNEQFF,TGTGCCAGCGGGACTAGCGGGGGGGCGGGAAATGAGCAGTTCTTC
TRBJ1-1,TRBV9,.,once,CASSVGSPEAFF,TGTGCCAGCAGCGTCGGTAGCCCTGAAGCTTTCTTT
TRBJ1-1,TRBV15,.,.,CATSSLSSNTEAFF,TGTGCCACCAGCAGTTTATCCTCGAACACTGAAGCTTTCTTT
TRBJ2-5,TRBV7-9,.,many,CASSSQSRGTQETQYF,TGTGCCAGCAGCTCGCAGTCACGGGGAACCCAAGAGACCCAGTACTTC
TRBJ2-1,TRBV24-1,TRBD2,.,CASRGLAVYNEQFF,TGTGCCAGCAGGGGACTAGCGGTGTACAATGAGCAGTTCTTC
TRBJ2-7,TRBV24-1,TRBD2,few,CATSEGGDGYEQYF,TGTGCCACCAGTGAGGGAGGGGACGGTTACGAGCAGTACTTC
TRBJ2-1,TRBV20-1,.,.,CSASDSRGYNEQFF,TGCAGTGCTAGTGACTCCCGGGGGTACAATGAGCAGTTCTTC
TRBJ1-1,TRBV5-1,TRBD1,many,CASSLPTGTGTEAFF,TGCGCCAGCAGCCTCCCGACAGGGACTGGTACTGAAGCTTTCTTT
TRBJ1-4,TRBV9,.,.,CASSGRDEKLFF,TGTGCCAGCAGCGGGAGGGATGAAAAACTGTTTTTT
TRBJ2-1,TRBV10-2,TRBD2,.,CATPGGGGAGDEQFF,TGCGCCACCCCGGGGGGCGGGGGGGCCGGCGATGAGCAGTTCTTC
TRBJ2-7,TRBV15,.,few,CATSRDQGTYEQYF,TGTGCCACCAGCAGAGATCAGGGTACCTACGAGCAGTACTTC